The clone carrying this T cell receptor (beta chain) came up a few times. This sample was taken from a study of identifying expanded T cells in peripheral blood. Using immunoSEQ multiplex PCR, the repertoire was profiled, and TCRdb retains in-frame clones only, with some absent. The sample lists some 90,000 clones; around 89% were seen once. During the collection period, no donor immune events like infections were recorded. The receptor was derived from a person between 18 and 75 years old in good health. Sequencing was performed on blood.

For the CDR3, the DNA is TGTGCCAGCAGCCCGGAGGGGACCCAGTACTTC. Its translation is CASSPEGTQYF. J is TRBJ2-5 and V is TRBV7-2, with D possibly TRBD2 on 6 matching bases. Germline CDR1 is SGHTA and CDR2 is FQGNSA. There are 11 residues in the CDR3. V lost 5 bases and J 7 bases, leaving 8 bases between the germline ends.